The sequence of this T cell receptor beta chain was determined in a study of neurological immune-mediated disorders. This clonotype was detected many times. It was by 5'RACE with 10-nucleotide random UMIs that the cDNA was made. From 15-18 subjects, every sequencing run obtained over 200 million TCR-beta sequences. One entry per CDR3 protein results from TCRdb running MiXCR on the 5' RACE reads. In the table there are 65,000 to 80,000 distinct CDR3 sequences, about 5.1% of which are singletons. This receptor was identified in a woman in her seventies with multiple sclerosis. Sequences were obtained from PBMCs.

The CDR3 DNA reads as TGCAGTGCTAGCTCCAGCGAGAGACGGAGGACAGATACGCAGTATTTT. This encodes CSASSSERRRTDTQYF. The chain joins TRBV20-1 to TRBJ2-3; D might be TRBD2 (5 bases). V shed 3 bases and J shed 3 bases, with 19 bases lying between them. CDR3 length: 16 residues. Germline CDR1 DFQATT, CDR2 SNEGSKA (reference sequence).